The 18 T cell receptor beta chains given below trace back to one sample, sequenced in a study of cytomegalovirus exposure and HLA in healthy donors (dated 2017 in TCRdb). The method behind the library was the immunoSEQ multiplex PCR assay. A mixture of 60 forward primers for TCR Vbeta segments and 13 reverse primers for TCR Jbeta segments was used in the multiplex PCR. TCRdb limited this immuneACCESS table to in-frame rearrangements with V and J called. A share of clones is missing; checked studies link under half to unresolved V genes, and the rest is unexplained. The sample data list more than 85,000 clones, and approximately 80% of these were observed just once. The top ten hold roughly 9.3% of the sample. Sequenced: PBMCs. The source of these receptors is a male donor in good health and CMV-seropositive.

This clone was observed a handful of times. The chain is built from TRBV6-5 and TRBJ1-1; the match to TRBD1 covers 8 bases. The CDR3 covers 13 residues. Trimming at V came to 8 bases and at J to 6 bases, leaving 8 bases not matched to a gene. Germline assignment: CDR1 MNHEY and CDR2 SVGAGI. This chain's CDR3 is CASDAGGSSEAFF. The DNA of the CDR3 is TGTGCCAGCGACGCAGGGGGCTCTTCTGAAGCTTTCTTT.

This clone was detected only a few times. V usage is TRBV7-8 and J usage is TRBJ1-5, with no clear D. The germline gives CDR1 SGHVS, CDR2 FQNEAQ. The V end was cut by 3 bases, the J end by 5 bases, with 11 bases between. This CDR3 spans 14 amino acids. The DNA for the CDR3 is TGTGCCAGCAGCTTCGGAAGAGGCGATCAGCCCCAGCATTTT. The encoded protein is CASSFGRGDQPQHF.

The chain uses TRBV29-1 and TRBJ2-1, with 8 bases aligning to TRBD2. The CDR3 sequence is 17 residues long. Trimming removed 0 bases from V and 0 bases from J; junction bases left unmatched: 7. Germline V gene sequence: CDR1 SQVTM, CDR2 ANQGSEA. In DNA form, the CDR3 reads TGCAGCGTTGAAGAAGCCCCCGCGGGAGGCTCCTACAATGAGCAGTTCTTC. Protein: CSVEEAPAGGSYNEQFF.

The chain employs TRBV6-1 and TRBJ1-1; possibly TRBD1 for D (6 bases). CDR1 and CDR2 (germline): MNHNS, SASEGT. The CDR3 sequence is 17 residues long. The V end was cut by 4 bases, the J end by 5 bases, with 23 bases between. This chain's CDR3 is CASSALQGPVTKTEAFF. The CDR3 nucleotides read TGTGCCAGCAGTGCCCTACAGGGCCCGGTGACCAAGACTGAAGCTTTCTTT.

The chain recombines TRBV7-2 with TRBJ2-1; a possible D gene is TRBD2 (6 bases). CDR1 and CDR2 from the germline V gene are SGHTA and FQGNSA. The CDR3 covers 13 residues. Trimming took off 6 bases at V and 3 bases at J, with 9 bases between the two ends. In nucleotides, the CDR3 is TGTGCCAGCAGGGACTACCGCTACAATGAGCAGTTCTTC. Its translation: CASRDYRYNEQFF.

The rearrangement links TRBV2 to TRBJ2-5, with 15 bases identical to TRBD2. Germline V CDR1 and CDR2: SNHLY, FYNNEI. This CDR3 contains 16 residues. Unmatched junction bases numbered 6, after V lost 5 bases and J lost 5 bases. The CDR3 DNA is TGTGCCAGCAGTCGGACTAGCGGGAGGGCCACGGAGACCCAGTACTTC. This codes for CASSRTSGRATETQYF.

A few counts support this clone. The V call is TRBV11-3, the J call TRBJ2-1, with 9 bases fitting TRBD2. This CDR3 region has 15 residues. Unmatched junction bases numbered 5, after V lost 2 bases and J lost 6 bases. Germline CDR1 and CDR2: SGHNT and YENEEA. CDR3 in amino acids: CASSLSASGVNEQFF. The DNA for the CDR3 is TGTGCCAGCAGCTTAAGCGCTAGCGGGGTCAATGAGCAGTTCTTC.

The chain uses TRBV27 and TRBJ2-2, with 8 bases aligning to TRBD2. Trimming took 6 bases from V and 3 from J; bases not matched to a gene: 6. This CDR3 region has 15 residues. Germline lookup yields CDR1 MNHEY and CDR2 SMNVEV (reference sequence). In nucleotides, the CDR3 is TGTGCCAGCAGGAGCGGGAGAGGGGACACCGGGGAGCTGTTTTTT. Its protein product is CASRSGRGDTGELFF.

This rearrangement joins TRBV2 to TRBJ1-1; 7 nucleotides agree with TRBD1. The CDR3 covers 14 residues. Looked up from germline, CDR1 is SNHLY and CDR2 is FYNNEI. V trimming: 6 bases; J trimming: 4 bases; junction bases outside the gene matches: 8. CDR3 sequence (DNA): TGTGCCAGCAGATTTCAGGGGGGAGGCACTGAAGCTTTCTTT. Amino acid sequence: CASRFQGGGTEAFF.

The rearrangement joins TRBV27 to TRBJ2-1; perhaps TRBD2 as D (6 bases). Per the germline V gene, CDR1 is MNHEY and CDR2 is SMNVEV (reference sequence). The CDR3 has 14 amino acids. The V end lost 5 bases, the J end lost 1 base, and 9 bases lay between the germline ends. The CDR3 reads CASSVGSSYNEQFF. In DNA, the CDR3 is TGTGCCAGCAGTGTCGGGAGTTCCTACAATGAGCAGTTCTTC.

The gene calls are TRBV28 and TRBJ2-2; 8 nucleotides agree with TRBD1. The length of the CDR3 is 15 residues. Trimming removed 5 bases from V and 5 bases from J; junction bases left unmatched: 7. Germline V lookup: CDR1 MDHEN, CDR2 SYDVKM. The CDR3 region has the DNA TGTGCCAGCAGTGCCGACAGGGGAGGAACCGGGGAGCTGTTTTTT. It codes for CASSADRGGTGELFF.

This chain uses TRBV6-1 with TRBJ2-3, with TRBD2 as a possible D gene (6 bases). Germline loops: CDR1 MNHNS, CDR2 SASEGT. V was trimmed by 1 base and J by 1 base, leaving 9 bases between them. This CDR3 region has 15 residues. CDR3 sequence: CASSEDGGGTDTQYF. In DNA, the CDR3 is TGTGCCAGCAGTGAAGATGGAGGGGGCACAGATACGCAGTATTTT.

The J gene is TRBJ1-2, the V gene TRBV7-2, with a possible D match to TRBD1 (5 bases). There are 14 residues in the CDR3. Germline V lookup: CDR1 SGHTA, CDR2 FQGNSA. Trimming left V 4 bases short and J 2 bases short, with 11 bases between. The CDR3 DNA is TGTGCCAGCAGCTCTGGGACTCAAAACTATGGCTACACCTTC. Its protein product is CASSSGTQNYGYTF.

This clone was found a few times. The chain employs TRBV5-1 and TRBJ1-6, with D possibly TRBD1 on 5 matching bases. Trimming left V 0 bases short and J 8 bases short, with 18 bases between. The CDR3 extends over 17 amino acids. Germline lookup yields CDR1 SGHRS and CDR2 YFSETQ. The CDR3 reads CASSLVPGLSLYSPLHF. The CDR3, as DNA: TGCGCCAGCAGCTTGGTCCCGGGACTGAGCCTCTATTCACCCCTCCACTTT.

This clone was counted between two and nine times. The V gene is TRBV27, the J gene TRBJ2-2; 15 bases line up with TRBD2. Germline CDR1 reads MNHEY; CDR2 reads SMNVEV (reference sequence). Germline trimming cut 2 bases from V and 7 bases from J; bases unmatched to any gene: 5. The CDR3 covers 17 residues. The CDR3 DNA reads TGTGCCAGCAGTTTACCAGGGACTAGCGGGAGGCACGGGGAGCTGTTTTTT. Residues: CASSLPGTSGRHGELFF.

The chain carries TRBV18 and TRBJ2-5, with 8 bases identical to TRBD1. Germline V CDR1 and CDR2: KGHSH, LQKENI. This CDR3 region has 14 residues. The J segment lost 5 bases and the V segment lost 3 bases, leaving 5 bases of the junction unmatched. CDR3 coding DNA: TGTGCCAGCTCACCGGGACAGGCCGCGGAGACCCAGTACTTC. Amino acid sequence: CASSPGQAAETQYF.

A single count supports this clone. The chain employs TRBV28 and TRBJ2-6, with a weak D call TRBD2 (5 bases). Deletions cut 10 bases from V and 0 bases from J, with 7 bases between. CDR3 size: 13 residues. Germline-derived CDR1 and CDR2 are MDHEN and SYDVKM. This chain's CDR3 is CATRGSGANVLTF. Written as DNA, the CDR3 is TGTGCCACCCGGGGCTCTGGGGCCAACGTCCTGACTTTC.

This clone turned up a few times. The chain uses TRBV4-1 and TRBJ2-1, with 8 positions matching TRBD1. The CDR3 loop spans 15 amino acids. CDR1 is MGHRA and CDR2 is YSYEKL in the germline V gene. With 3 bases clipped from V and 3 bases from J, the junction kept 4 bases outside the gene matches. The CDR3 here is CASSQQTGDYNEQFF. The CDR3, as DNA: TGCGCCAGCAGCCAGCAGACAGGGGACTACAATGAGCAGTTCTTC.